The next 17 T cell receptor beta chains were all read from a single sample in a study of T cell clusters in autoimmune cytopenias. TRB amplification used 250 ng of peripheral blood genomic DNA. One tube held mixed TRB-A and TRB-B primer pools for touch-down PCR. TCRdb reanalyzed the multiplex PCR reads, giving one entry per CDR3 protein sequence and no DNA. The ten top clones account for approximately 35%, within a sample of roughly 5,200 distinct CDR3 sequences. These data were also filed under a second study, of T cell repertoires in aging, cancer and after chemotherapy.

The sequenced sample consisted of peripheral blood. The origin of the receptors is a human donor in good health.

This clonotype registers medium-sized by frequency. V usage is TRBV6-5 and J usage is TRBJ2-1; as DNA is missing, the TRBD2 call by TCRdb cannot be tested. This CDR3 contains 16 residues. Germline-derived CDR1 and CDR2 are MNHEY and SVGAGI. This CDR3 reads CASSYSKGLARNEQFF.

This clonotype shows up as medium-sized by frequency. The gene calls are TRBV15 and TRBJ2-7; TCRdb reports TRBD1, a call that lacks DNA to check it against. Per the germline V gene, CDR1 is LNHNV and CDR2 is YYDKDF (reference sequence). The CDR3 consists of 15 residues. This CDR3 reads CATSRPQGELGEQYF.

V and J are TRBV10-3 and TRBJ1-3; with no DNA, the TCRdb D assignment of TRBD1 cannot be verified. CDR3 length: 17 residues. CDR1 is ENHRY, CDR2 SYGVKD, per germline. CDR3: CAISEAPGQISGNTIYF.

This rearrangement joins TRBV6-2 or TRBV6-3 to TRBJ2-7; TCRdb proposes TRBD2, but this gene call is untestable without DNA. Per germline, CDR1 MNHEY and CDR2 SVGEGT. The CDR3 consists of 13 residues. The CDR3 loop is CATAASDLSEQYF.

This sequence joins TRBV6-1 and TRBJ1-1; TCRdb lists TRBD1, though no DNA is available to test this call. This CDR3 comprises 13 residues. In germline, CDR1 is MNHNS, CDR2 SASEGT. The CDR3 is CASSLNRGTEAFF.

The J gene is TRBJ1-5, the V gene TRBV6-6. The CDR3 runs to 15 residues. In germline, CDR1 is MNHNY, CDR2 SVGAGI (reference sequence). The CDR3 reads CASSYSMARNQPQHF.

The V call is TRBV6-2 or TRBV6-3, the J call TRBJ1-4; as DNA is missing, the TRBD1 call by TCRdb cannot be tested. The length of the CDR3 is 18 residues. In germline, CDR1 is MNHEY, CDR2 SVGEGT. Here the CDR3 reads CASSYSSGQGAPNEKLFF.

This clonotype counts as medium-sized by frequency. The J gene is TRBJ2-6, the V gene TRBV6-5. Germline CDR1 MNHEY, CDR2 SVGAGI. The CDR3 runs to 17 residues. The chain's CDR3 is CASSSWARSSGANVLTF.

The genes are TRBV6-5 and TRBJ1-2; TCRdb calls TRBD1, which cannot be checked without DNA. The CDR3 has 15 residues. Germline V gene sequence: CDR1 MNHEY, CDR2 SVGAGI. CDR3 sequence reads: CASSYPRQGSYGYTF.

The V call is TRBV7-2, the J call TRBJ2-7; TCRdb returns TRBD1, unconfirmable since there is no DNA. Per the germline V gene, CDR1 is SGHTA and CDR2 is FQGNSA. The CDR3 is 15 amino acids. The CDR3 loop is CASSLAAQGSYEQYF.

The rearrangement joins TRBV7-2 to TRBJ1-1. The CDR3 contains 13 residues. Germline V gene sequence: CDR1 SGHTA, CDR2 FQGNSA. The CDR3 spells CASSFGYNTEAFF.

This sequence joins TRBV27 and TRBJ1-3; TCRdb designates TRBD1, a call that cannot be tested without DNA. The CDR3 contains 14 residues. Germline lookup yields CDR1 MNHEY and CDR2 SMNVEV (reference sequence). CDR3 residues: CASSGLTAGNTIYF.

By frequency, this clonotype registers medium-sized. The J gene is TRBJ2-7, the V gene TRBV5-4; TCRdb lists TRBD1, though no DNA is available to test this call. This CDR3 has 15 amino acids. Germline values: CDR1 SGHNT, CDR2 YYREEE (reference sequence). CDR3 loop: CASSLAGPGSYEQYF.

CDR3 sequence: CASSISWESNYGYTF. The chain recombines TRBV19 with TRBJ1-2. The CDR3 loop spans 15 amino acids. The germline V gene has CDR1 LNHDA and CDR2 SQIVND (reference sequence).

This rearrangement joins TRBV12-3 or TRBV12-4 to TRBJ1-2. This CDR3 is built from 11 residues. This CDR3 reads CASSLGYGYTF.

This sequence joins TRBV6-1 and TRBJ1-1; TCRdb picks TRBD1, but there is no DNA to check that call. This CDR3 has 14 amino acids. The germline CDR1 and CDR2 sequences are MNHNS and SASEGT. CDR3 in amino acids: CASTQGPMNTEAFF.

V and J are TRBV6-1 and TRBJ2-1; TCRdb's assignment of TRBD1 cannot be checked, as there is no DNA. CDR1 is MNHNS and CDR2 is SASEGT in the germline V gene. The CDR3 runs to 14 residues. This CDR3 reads CASSFTGGYNEQFF.